A few counts support the clone carrying this T cell receptor (beta chain). What it binds is not known. The sample comes from a study of blood T cells in healthy people across ages. Study results and limitations: Roughly linear declines in TCR beta diversity per million T cells occurred with age. Donor CMV infection status was unknown, possibly confounding age-related changes in expanded clonotypes. Relative to aged donors, long-lived donors carried more naive CD4+ cells and displayed higher diversity.

It was with a sample-barcoded 5' primer and a J-beta primer mix that a second PCR of roughly 7 to 12 cycles was run. Each sample yielded at least 2.5 million CDR3-containing paired-end reads. Each CDR3 protein is one row after TCRdb ran MiXCR on the 5' RACE reads. The table includes around 1.5 million distinct CDR3 sequences, 42% detected once. Trimming cost V 2 bases and J 0 bases, with 17 bases left between them. Per germline, CDR1 SGHTA and CDR2 FQGNSA. This CDR3 spans 19 amino acids. Sequencing was carried out using blood. This clonotype originated in a woman aged 18 to 35 in good health. The chain employs TRBV7-2 and TRBJ2-6; perhaps TRBD2 as D (6 bases). As DNA, the CDR3 is TGTGCCAGCAGCTTACCGGCGGGGACCCCCCACTCTGGGGCCAACGTCCTGACTTTC. Protein: CASSLPAGTPHSGANVLTF.